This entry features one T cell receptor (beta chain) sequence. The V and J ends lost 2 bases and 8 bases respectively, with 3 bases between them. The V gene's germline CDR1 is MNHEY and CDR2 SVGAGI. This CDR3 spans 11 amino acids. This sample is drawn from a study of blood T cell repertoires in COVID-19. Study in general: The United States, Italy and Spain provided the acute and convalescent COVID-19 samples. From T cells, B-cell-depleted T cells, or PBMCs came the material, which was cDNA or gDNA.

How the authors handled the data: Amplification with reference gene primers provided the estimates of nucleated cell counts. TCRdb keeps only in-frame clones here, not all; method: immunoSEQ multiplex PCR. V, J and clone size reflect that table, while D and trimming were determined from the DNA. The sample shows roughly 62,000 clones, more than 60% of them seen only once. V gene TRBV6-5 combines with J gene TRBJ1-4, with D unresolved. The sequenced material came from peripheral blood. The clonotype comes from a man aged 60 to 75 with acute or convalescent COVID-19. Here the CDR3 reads CASSYLEKLFF. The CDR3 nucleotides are TGTGCCAGCAGTTACCTAGAAAAACTGTTTTTT.